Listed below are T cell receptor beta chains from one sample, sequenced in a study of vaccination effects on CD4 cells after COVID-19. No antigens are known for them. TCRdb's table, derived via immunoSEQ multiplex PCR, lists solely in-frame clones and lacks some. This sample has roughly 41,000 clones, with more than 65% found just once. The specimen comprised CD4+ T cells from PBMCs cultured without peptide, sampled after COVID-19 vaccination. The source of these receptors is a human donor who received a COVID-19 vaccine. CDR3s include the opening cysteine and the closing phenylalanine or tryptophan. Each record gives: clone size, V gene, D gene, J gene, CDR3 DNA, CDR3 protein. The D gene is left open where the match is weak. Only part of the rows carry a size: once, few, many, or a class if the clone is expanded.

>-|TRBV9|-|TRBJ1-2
TGTGCCAGCAGCCCCCCGACCAGGGGCTATGGCTACACCTTC
CASSPPTRGYGYTF
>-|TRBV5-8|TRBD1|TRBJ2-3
TGTGCCAGCAGCTTGGGAAGACAGGGTGCCACAGATACGCAGTATTTT
CASSLGRQGATDTQYF
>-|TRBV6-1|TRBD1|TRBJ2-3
TGTGCCAGCAGTGAGTACAGGGGGAGCACAGATACGCAGTATTTT
CASSEYRGSTDTQYF
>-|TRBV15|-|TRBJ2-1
TGTGCCACCAGCAGAGACAGCCTATACTACAATGAGCAGTTCTTC
CATSRDSLYYNEQFF
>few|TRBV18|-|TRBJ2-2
TGTGCCAGCTCACCAAGGACTGGGAACACCGGGGAGCTGTTTTTT
CASSPRTGNTGELFF
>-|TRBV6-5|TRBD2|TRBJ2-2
TGTGCCAGCAGGAAACTAGCGGGAGAGACCGGGGAGCTGTTTTTT
CASRKLAGETGELFF
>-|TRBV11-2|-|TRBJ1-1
TGTGCCAGCGCGGTCGTGGTGTTAACTGAAGCTTTCTTT
CASAVVVLTEAFF
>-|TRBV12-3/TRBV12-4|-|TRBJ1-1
TGTGCCAGCAGGTTCGTGGGGGGCCAGGCTTTCTTT
CASRFVGGQAFF
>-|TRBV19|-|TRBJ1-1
TGTGCCAGTAGTATGACCGGTAAGGGGCTCTGGACTGAAGCTTTCTTT
CASSMTGKGLWTEAFF
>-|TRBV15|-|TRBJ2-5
TGTGCCACCAGCAGGGAATTTCAAGAGACCCAGTACTTC
CATSREFQETQYF
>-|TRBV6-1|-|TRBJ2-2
TGTGCCAGCAGTGAAACTTGGGGGGCCGGGGAGCTGTTTTTT
CASSETWGAGELFF
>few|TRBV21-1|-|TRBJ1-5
TGTGCCAGCAGAGGCAGGGGGCGTAATCAGCCCCAGCATTTT
CASRGRGRNQPQHF
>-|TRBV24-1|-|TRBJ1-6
TGTGCCACCAGTGAGGGCTCCTATAATTCACCCCTCCACTTT
CATSEGSYNSPLHF
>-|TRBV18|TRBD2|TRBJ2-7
TGTGCCAGCCGAGCCAGCGCGGGGGGCTACGAGCAGTACTTC
CASRASAGGYEQYF
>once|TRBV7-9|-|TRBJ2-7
TGTGCCAGCAGCTTAATCTCCTACGAGCAGTACTTC
CASSLISYEQYF
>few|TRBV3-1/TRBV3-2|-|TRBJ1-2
TGTGCCAGCAGCTCCATGTCGGGGGGCGCGGGAGGCTACACCTTC
CASSSMSGGAGGYTF
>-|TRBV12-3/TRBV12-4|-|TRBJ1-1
TGTGCCAGCAGCCTCTACAGGTTAGGAGCTTTCTTT
CASSLYRLGAFF